Listed here is a single TCR beta chain. What it recognizes is unknown. Anyone with autoimmune disease history or systemic immunosuppression was excluded. V lost 7 bases and J 8 bases, leaving 14 bases between the germline ends. CDR3 size: 12 residues. Germline CDR1 is MNHNY and CDR2 is SVGAGI (reference sequence). Here immunoSEQ multiplex PCR was the method, and the copy in TCRdb shows in-frame clones only, minus some. Here the sample spans nearly 25,000 clones, 79% being singletons. This specimen comes from a study of OX40 agonist ivuxolimab in advanced cancers. Study observations and caveats: Dose levels from 0.1 to 3.0 mg/kg saw CD4+ and CD8+ blood T cells expand clonally by week 6.

The receptor was isolated from an adult with an advanced solid tumor such as melanoma, head and neck, liver or kidney cancer. J is TRBJ1-1 and V is TRBV6-6; a possible D gene is TRBD1 (5 bases). The specimen comprised CD4+ or CD8+ T cells sorted from blood, sampled in a trial of the OX40 agonist ivuxolimab. This CDR3 reads CASTPRAGEAFF. The CDR3 nucleotides read TGTGCCAGCACCCCCAGGGCGGGAGAAGCTTTCTTT.